One sample yielded the 5 T cell receptor beta chains listed below, sequenced in a study of blood T cell repertoires in COVID-19. Generated by immunoSEQ multiplex PCR, the TCRdb table keeps only in-frame clones and is missing some. This sample has some 320,000 clones; about 85% occur once, and the top ten carry 1.5% to 2%. Sequenced: PBMCs or T cells enriched from blood (not recorded which). Receptors originate from a young woman who had been exposed to COVID-19.

V gene TRBV5-1 combines with J gene TRBJ2-7; 7 bases line up with TRBD1. The CDR3 is 12 amino acids. V lost 6 bases and J lost 7; bases outside the gene matches: 7. Germline V gene sequence: CDR1 SGHRS, CDR2 YFSETQ. The CDR3 nucleotides read TGCGCCAGCACCGGACAGGACCAGGAGCAGTACTTC. It encodes CASTGQDQEQYF.

V usage is TRBV28 and J usage is TRBJ2-7, with D maybe TRBD2 (5 bases). V was pared by 6 bases and J by 1 base, with 13 bases between. Germline loops: CDR1 MDHEN, CDR2 SYDVKM. This CDR3 region has 14 residues. The CDR3 nucleotides are TGTGCCAGCAGGCTTCCGGGGTATTCCTACGAGCAGTACTTC. It yields the protein CASRLPGYSYEQYF.

This sequence joins TRBV10-3 and TRBJ1-2; D might be TRBD1 (5 bases). Germline values: CDR1 ENHRY, CDR2 SYGVKD. Between the trimmed V and J ends, which lost 6 bases and 3 bases, there was a span of 14 bases. The CDR3 is 14 residues long. The CDR3 reads CAISQAEGYYGYTF. The CDR3, as DNA: TGTGCCATCAGCCAGGCGGAGGGGTACTATGGCTACACCTTC.

This clone has just one count. The chain joins TRBV28 to TRBJ1-2, with a possible D match to TRBD1 (5 bases). The CDR3 is 16 amino acids. The germline V and J ends were trimmed by 5 bases and 4 bases, with 20 bases remaining between them. The germline gives CDR1 MDHEN, CDR2 SYDVKM. CDR3 residues: CASSVPYRTTSYGYTF. In DNA form, the CDR3 reads TGTGCCAGCAGTGTACCCTACAGGACAACGAGCTATGGCTACACCTTC.

CDR3 loop: CASSRGYYNEQFF. The CDR3 DNA reads as TGTGCCAGCAGTAGGGGGTATTACAATGAGCAGTTCTTC. V and J are TRBV6-5 and TRBJ2-1; TRBD1 is a possible D gene (6 bases). CDR1 MNHEY and CDR2 SVGAGI come from the germline V gene. This CDR3 has 13 residues. V lost 5 bases to trimming and J lost 4 bases, with 9 bases between them.